Listed below are T cell receptor beta chains from one sample, sequenced in a study of PD-L1 blockade in urothelial cancer. Data came from immunoSEQ multiplex PCR; TCRdb stores just in-frame clones and leaves some out. The sample yields approximately 51,000 clones, around 87% seen once. Sequenced material: PBMCs, taken around atezolizumab (anti-PD-L1) treatment. These receptors were obtained from a man in his 60s with urothelial cancer. The CDR3 runs from the conserved cysteine through the conserved F or W. D genes are given only for firm matches. Part of the rows lack a size; the others show once, few, many or a class for expanded clones.

CDR3	DNA	D	J	V	size
CASSLGFGGHGTDTQYF	TGTGCCAGCAGCTTAGGGTTCGGGGGTCATGGCACAGATACGCAGTATTTT	.	TRBJ2-3	TRBV11-3	.
CASSPGLAGNEQFF	TGTGCCAGCAGTCCGGGACTAGCGGGGAATGAGCAGTTCTTC	TRBD2	TRBJ2-1	TRBV4-2	.
CASSIGGGGEKLFF	TGTGCCAGCAGTATAGGGGGTGGTGGTGAAAAACTGTTTTTT	.	TRBJ1-4	TRBV28	.
CASQGALGNEQFF	TGTGCCTCACAGGGGGCTTTGGGCAATGAGCAGTTCTTC	TRBD1	TRBJ2-1	TRBV30	.
CASSLGRSGTPAGETQYF	TGTGCCAGCAGCTTAGGAAGATCTGGGACACCCGCCGGAGAGACCCAGTACTTC	.	TRBJ2-5	TRBV11-3	.
CASSSVDRVYGNTIYF	TGTGCCAGCAGCTCAGTAGACAGGGTCTATGGAAACACCATATATTTT	TRBD1	TRBJ1-3	TRBV7-9	.
CASSAGLANNEQFF	TGTGCCAGCAGCGCGGGACTAGCCAACAATGAGCAGTTCTTC	TRBD2	TRBJ2-1	TRBV7-2	.
CASSLNLGTNTGELFF	TGTGCCAGCAGCTTAAACCTCGGGACGAACACCGGGGAGCTGTTTTTT	.	TRBJ2-2	TRBV7-9	once
CASSLGQGGYGYTF	TGCGCCAGCAGCTTGGGTCAGGGGGGCTATGGCTACACCTTC	TRBD1	TRBJ1-2	TRBV5-1	.
CASSLATSGATFRGEQFF	TGTGCCAGCAGCTTGGCGACTAGCGGGGCTACCTTCCGGGGTGAGCAGTTCTTC	TRBD2	TRBJ2-1	TRBV5-4	.
CASSALGTAFGQPQHF	TGTGCCAGCAGTGCTCTGGGGACAGCCTTCGGCCAGCCCCAGCATTTT	TRBD1	TRBJ1-5	TRBV6-1	.
CASSPRTGGNTEAFF	TGTGCCAGCAGTCCCCGGACAGGGGGTAACACTGAAGCTTTCTTT	TRBD1	TRBJ1-1	TRBV6-1	once
CASSSSPGTGYSSF	TGTGCCAGTAGTTCCAGTCCCGGGACAGGGTACTCCTCCTTT	TRBD1	TRBJ1-6	TRBV19	.
CATSPGTGGEGTKNIQYF	TGTGCCACCAGCCCCGGGACAGGGGGCGAGGGGACCAAAAACATTCAGTACTTC	TRBD1	TRBJ2-4	TRBV15	.
CASSSPMGQGASGANVLTF	TGTGCCAGCAGTTCCCCAATGGGACAGGGGGCCTCTGGGGCCAACGTCCTGACTTTC	TRBD1	TRBJ2-6	TRBV27	.
CAISVLGSSYNEQFF	TGTGCCATCAGTGTACTCGGGAGCTCCTACAATGAGCAGTTCTTC	.	TRBJ2-1	TRBV10-3	.
CASSLKTSGRPDTQYF	TGTGCCAGCAGCTTAAAGACTAGCGGGAGACCAGATACGCAGTATTTT	TRBD2	TRBJ2-3	TRBV11-3	.
CASSVAQGAPRGNTIYF	TGTGCCAGCAGCGTAGCTCAGGGGGCGCCGAGAGGAAACACCATATATTTT	TRBD1	TRBJ1-3	TRBV9	.
CASRVGVGVRQFF	TGTGCCAGCAGGGTGGGCGTCGGCGTTCGGCAGTTCTTC	.	TRBJ2-1	TRBV2	.
CASSSGHSGANVLTF	TGCGCCAGCAGCTCGGGACACTCTGGGGCCAACGTCCTGACTTTC	.	TRBJ2-6	TRBV5-1	.
CASSSHSTGRGEQYF	TGTGCCAGCAGCTCCCATTCCACCGGCCGGGGCGAGCAGTACTTC	.	TRBJ2-7	TRBV7-2	.
CASRPDGMGSQSWPQHF	TGTGCCAGCCGACCAGACGGCATGGGCTCCCAGAGTTGGCCCCAGCATTTT	.	TRBJ1-5	TRBV19	.
CASSFGDRGTDEQFF	TGCGCCAGCAGCTTTGGGGACAGGGGAACAGATGAGCAGTTCTTC	TRBD1	TRBJ2-1	TRBV5-1	.
CASRLTSGRATDTQYF	TGTGCCAGTAGATTGACTAGCGGGAGGGCCACAGATACGCAGTATTTT	TRBD2	TRBJ2-3	TRBV19	.
CASSIGRGGPSYEQYF	TGTGCCAGTAGTATCGGGAGGGGAGGCCCCTCCTACGAGCAGTACTTC	TRBD2	TRBJ2-7	TRBV19	.
CASSPRAASGANVLTF	TGTGCCAGTAGTCCCAGGGCGGCCTCTGGGGCCAACGTCCTGACTTTC	.	TRBJ2-6	TRBV19	.
CAWTRGPGQETQYF	TGTGCCTGGACTCGAGGTCCGGGTCAAGAGACCCAGTACTTC	.	TRBJ2-5	TRBV30	.
CASSIYRGPSYEQYF	TGTGCCAGCAGCATTTACAGGGGACCCTCCTACGAGCAGTACTTC	TRBD1	TRBJ2-7	TRBV7-2	.
CSVEGQGARETQYF	TGCAGCGTTGAAGGGCAGGGGGCGCGGGAGACCCAGTACTTC	TRBD1	TRBJ2-5	TRBV29-1	once
CSVDTFGTQYF	TGCAGCGTTGACACGTTCGGGACCCAGTACTTC	.	TRBJ2-5	TRBV29-1	.
CASSQTAPEQFF	TGTGCCAGTAGTCAAACAGCCCCTGAGCAGTTCTTC	.	TRBJ2-1	TRBV19	.
CAIRLATYEQYF	TGTGCCATCAGACTAGCCACGTACGAGCAGTACTTC	.	TRBJ2-7	TRBV10-3	.
CASSPPTGTGAYEQYF	TGTGCCAGTAGTCCTCCGACCGGGACGGGGGCCTACGAGCAGTACTTC	.	TRBJ2-7	TRBV19	once
CASSHRQSHEQYF	TGTGCCAGCAGCCATCGACAGTCGCACGAGCAGTACTTC	.	TRBJ2-7	TRBV11-3	.
CASSLLRGTATGNTIYF	TGTGCCAGCAGCTTGCTCAGGGGGACCGCGACTGGAAACACCATATATTTT	TRBD1	TRBJ1-3	TRBV5-5	.
CASSLNPGLSGNTIYF	TGTGCCAGCAGCTTAAACCCAGGGCTATCTGGAAACACCATATATTTT	.	TRBJ1-3	TRBV7-2	once
CAISPQGVSTDTQYF	TGTGCCATCAGCCCACAGGGTGTGAGCACAGATACGCAGTATTTT	.	TRBJ2-3	TRBV10-3	once
CASSHATGTGGVGTEAFF	TGCGCCAGCAGCCATGCTACCGGGACAGGGGGGGTCGGCACTGAAGCTTTCTTT	TRBD1	TRBJ1-1	TRBV4-1	.
CASSWEGGSRGGEQYF	TGCGCCAGCAGCTGGGAGGGCGGGTCCCGAGGAGGCGAGCAGTACTTC	TRBD2	TRBJ2-7	TRBV5-1	.
CAAQGLGTGELFF	TGTGCCGCCCAGGGGCTCGGCACCGGGGAGCTGTTTTTT	.	TRBJ2-2	TRBV10-3	.
CASSVRGREAFF	TGTGCCAGCAGTGTTAGGGGGCGAGAAGCTTTCTTT	TRBD1	TRBJ1-1	TRBV2	.
CASSLEEQAGNTIYF	TGTGCCAGCAGCTTAGAGGAACAGGCGGGAAACACCATATATTTT	.	TRBJ1-3	TRBV11-3	.
CASSSGQRETQYF	TGTGCCAGCAGCTCGGGACAGCGAGAGACCCAGTACTTC	TRBD1	TRBJ2-5	TRBV7-2	.
CAISDRPLAGGQGDTQYF	TGTGCCATCAGTGATCGTCCCCTAGCGGGGGGGCAGGGAGATACGCAGTATTTT	TRBD2	TRBJ2-3	TRBV10-3	.
CASSSSRLASVDEQFF	TGTGCCAGCAGCTCCTCCCGACTAGCTAGTGTCGATGAGCAGTTCTTC	TRBD2	TRBJ2-1	TRBV11-1	.
CASSRTENTEAFF	TGCGCCAGCAGCAGGACAGAGAACACTGAAGCTTTCTTT	.	TRBJ1-1	TRBV5-1	few
CASSVQGPNSPLHF	TGTGCCAGCAGTGTACAGGGGCCCAATTCACCCCTCCACTTT	TRBD1	TRBJ1-6	TRBV2	.
CASKSTKGVLGSNQPQHF	TGTGCCAGCAAGTCCACAAAAGGGGTTTTAGGAAGCAATCAGCCCCAGCATTTT	.	TRBJ1-5	TRBV27	.
CASSPPQGALYEQYF	TGTGCCAGCAGCCCTCCTCAGGGGGCGCTATACGAGCAGTACTTC	TRBD1	TRBJ2-7	TRBV6-5	once
CASSPSTWTRDNEQFF	TGTGCCAGCAGCCCATCCACGTGGACTCGAGACAATGAGCAGTTCTTC	.	TRBJ2-1	TRBV7-9	once
CASSTDRVGNEQFF	TGTGCCAGCAGCACCGACAGGGTGGGCAATGAGCAGTTCTTC	TRBD1	TRBJ2-1	TRBV11-2	.
CASSLDSGQGSTGELFF	TGCGCCAGCAGCTTGGACTCGGGACAGGGCAGTACCGGGGAGCTGTTTTTT	TRBD1	TRBJ2-2	TRBV5-1	.